These T cell receptor beta chains were read from a single sample in a study of T cell responses to AZD1222 COVID-19 vaccine. The protocol was immunoSEQ multiplex PCR, while the TCRdb copy is restricted to in-frame clones and leaves out a portion. Of about 96,000 clones in the sample, 90% are singletons; the top ten hold approximately 24%. Sequenced here: peripheral blood, sampled on day 0 of AZD1222 vaccination. The source is an adult in good health. Each CDR3 is given with its conserved first and last residue. A D gene is named only where the DNA matches it firmly. The listing skips clone size in some rows; elsewhere it reads once, few, many or a size class.

J | size | V | D | CDR3 | DNA
TRBJ2-7 | - | TRBV29-1 | TRBD1 | CSVERTGAPYEQYF | TGCAGCGTTGAGAGGACAGGGGCCCCCTACGAGCAGTACTTC
TRBJ2-5 | few | TRBV19 | - | CASSFGLGETQYF | TGTGCCAGTAGTTTTGGATTGGGTGAGACCCAGTACTTC
TRBJ1-2 | - | TRBV6-5 | - | CASTTGQSIYGYTF | TGTGCCAGCACCACAGGGCAAAGTATATATGGCTACACCTTC
TRBJ2-7 | - | TRBV27 | TRBD1 | CASPPGGVNEQYF | TGTGCCAGCCCACCAGGGGGCGTAAACGAGCAGTACTTC
TRBJ2-1 | - | TRBV13 | - | CASSLRGGRDNEQFF | TGTGCCAGCAGCCTAAGGGGGGGCAGGGACAATGAGCAGTTCTTC
TRBJ2-1 | few | TRBV15 | - | CATSRLPPAGLPNEQFF | TGTGCCACCAGCAGATTACCCCCGGCCGGCCTCCCCAATGAGCAGTTCTTC
TRBJ2-7 | - | TRBV27 | - | CASSWEIGPSYEQYF | TGTGCCAGCAGCTGGGAGATCGGTCCCTCCTACGAGCAGTACTTC
TRBJ1-6 | once | TRBV4-1 | TRBD1 | CASSHNAGTGWNSPLHF | TGCGCCAGCAGCCACAATGCCGGGACAGGGTGGAATTCACCCCTCCACTTT
TRBJ2-7 | few | TRBV28 | - | CASSWVAVYEQYF | TGTGCCAGCAGTTGGGTGGCTGTTTACGAGCAGTACTTC
TRBJ1-1 | - | TRBV29-1 | - | CSVVLWNTEAFF | TGCAGCGTTGTTCTTTGGAACACTGAAGCTTTCTTT
TRBJ1-1 | - | TRBV2 | - | CASSPREDTEAFF | TGTGCCAGCAGCCCCAGGGAGGACACTGAAGCTTTCTTT
TRBJ1-6 | - | TRBV27 | - | CASTDSTYNSPLHF | TGTGCCAGCACTGACAGTACCTATAATTCACCCCTCCACTTT
TRBJ1-6 | - | TRBV19 | - | CASSIERRSSYNSPLHF | TGTGCCAGTAGTATAGAGAGGAGAAGCTCCTATAATTCACCCCTCCACTTT
TRBJ2-1 | - | TRBV30 | TRBD2 | CAWRSRLAGVGNEQFF | TGTGCCTGGAGATCTAGACTAGCGGGAGTGGGGAATGAGCAGTTCTTC
TRBJ2-2 | - | TRBV27 | TRBD2 | CASSSTSGELNTGELFF | TGTGCCAGCAGTTCGACTAGCGGGGAACTGAACACCGGGGAGCTGTTTTTT
TRBJ1-6 | - | TRBV4-2 | - | CASSRTMGGNRTLHF | TGTGCCAGCAGCCGGACGATGGGGGGGAATAGGACCCTCCACTTT
TRBJ1-3 | - | TRBV4-1 | - | CASSHSSQHTIYF | TGCGCCAGCAGCCATAGCAGCCAGCACACCATATATTTT
TRBJ2-7 | - | TRBV9 | TRBD2 | CASSVGSGRDEQYF | TGTGCCAGCAGCGTAGGTAGCGGGAGGGACGAGCAGTACTTC
TRBJ2-2 | - | TRBV7-8 | - | CASSFGHTGELFF | TGTGCCAGCAGCTTTGGGCACACCGGGGAGCTGTTTTTT
TRBJ2-1 | - | TRBV3-1/TRBV3-2 | TRBD1 | CASSHQPPGQGPNSGDYYNEQFF | TGTGCCAGCAGCCATCAACCTCCGGGACAGGGTCCGAACAGCGGGGACTACTACAATGAGCAGTTCTTC
TRBJ2-2 | - | TRBV11-2 | TRBD2 | CASSPGLAGVAGELFF | TGTGCCAGCAGCCCCGGACTAGCGGGAGTCGCCGGGGAGCTGTTTTTT
TRBJ1-1 | - | TRBV27 | - | CASRQGTEAFF | TGTGCCAGCAGGCAGGGCACTGAAGCTTTCTTT
TRBJ2-7 | - | TRBV28 | TRBD1 | CASRIPDRGREQYF | TGTGCCAGCAGAATCCCCGACAGGGGGCGCGAGCAGTACTTC
TRBJ2-7 | few | TRBV6-5 | - | CASSLTGTTPREQYF | TGTGCCAGCAGCCTCACCGGGACGACTCCCCGGGAGCAGTACTTC
TRBJ1-5 | - | TRBV7-9 | - | CASSPEFQGSNQPQHF | TGTGCCAGCAGCCCCGAATTCCAGGGGAGCAATCAGCCCCAGCATTTT
TRBJ2-7 | - | TRBV19 | - | CASSNGSPFDEQYF | TGTGCCAGTAGTAACGGGAGTCCCTTTGACGAGCAGTACTTC
TRBJ2-2 | few | TRBV7-6 | - | CASSLAKLGGELFF | TGTGCCAGCAGCTTAGCAAAACTGGGCGGGGAGCTGTTTTTT
TRBJ1-5 | - | TRBV12-3/TRBV12-4 | - | CASSFIRHQPQHF | TGTGCCAGCAGTTTTATCAGACATCAGCCCCAGCATTTT
TRBJ2-7 | - | TRBV11-2 | TRBD2 | CASSPGLAGGGSEQYF | TGTGCCAGCAGCCCGGGACTAGCGGGAGGTGGATCCGAGCAGTACTTC
TRBJ2-1 | - | TRBV29-1 | TRBD2 | CSVERRVAGGVNEQFF | TGCAGCGTTGAGCGCAGAGTAGCGGGAGGGGTCAATGAGCAGTTCTTC
TRBJ2-5 | - | TRBV11-3 | TRBD1 | CASSSGQRETQYF | TGTGCCAGCAGCTCGGGACAGCGAGAGACCCAGTACTTC
TRBJ2-3 | - | TRBV5-1 | - | CASSAEVALTEYF | TGCGCCAGCAGCGCCGAGGTCGCGCTTACGGAGTATTTT
TRBJ2-7 | - | TRBV5-6 | - | CASSRNDEQYF | TGTGCCAGCAGTCGTAACGACGAGCAGTACTTC
TRBJ1-5 | few | TRBV7-6 | - | CASAPGGVGNQPQHF | TGTGCCAGCGCCCCCGGCGGGGTTGGCAATCAGCCCCAGCATTTT
TRBJ2-7 | - | TRBV27 | - | CASALQGWSYEQYF | TGTGCCAGCGCCTTGCAGGGTTGGTCCTACGAGCAGTACTTC
TRBJ1-2 | few | TRBV18 | - | CASSRQDDYGYTF | TGTGCCAGCTCTCGACAGGACGACTATGGCTACACCTTC
TRBJ1-2 | - | TRBV11-1 | - | CASSLSHNYGYTF | TGTGCCAGCAGCTTAAGTCATAACTATGGCTACACCTTC